This T cell receptor (beta chain) was sequenced in a study of cytomegalovirus exposure and HLA in healthy donors. Primers included in the PCR were 60 Vbeta and 13 Jbeta primers. Clones were sequenced by immunoSEQ multiplex PCR, and TCRdb holds only the in-frame ones, with some missing. The table lists 150,000 to 200,000 clones, over 65% of them singletons. V lost 4 bases to trimming and J lost 3 bases, with 13 bases between them. Germline CDR1 reads SGHDN; CDR2 reads FVKESK. CDR3 length equals 14 residues. The sequenced sample was PBMCs. This chain joins TRBV14 and TRBJ2-7, with D tentatively TRBD1 (5 bases). The receptor's source is a boy between 2 and 10 years old in good health and CMV-seronegative. The CDR3: CASSPQQGNYEQYF. In nucleotides, the CDR3 is TGTGCCAGCAGCCCGCAGCAGGGAAACTACGAGCAGTACTTC.